The 3 T cell receptor beta chains listed next were all sequenced from one sample in a study of blood T cells in healthy people across ages. Using a J-beta primer mix together with a sample-barcoded 5' primer, a second PCR was run for about 6 to 12 cycles. TCRdb reprocessed the 5' RACE reads via MiXCR and lists one record per CDR3 protein. In the table there are about 1.4 million distinct CDR3 sequences, around 55% of which are singletons. Material for sequencing was blood. Receptors were obtained from a man aged 18 to 35 in good health.

The genes are TRBV4-3 and TRBJ1-2, with D perhaps matching TRBD1 (5 bases). Germline lookup yields CDR1 LGHNA and CDR2 YSLEER. V gave up 0 bases and J gave up 3 bases, with 8 bases separating them. The CDR3 has 14 residues. The CDR3 sequence: CASSQDATDYGYTF. The CDR3 DNA reads TGCGCCAGCAGCCAAGACGCGACAGACTATGGCTACACCTTC.

V gene TRBV4-1 combines with J gene TRBJ2-6, with D unclear. The germline V and J ends were trimmed by 1 base and 4 bases, with 23 bases remaining between them. There are 20 residues in the CDR3. Germline loops: CDR1 MGHRA, CDR2 YSYEKL. The CDR3 loop reads CASSQVASVREPIGANVLTF. CDR3 in DNA: TGCGCCAGCAGCCAAGTTGCAAGTGTCAGAGAGCCGATCGGGGCCAACGTCCTGACTTTC.

The J gene is TRBJ2-1, the V gene TRBV21-1; TRBD2 is the table's D call, not checked against the DNA. TRBV21-1 represents a pseudogene. This CDR3 contains 15 residues. CDR3 protein: CASSKGSGRAGGQFF. The CDR3 DNA reads TGTGCCAGCAGCAAAGGTAGCGGGAGGGCCGGAGGGCAGTTCTTC.